This T cell receptor (beta chain) is from a study of T cell responses to AZD1222 COVID-19 vaccine. The data were produced by immunoSEQ multiplex PCR, yet TCRdb's version contains in-frame clones alone and is incomplete. The table records some 95,000 clones, around nine tenths of them present only once. Study-level results: In the spike-specific TCR repertoire, nearly half reportedly target unmutated variant regions. After the peak T cell response, and only then, were repertoires sampled.

The CDR3 runs 16 residues. Trimming took off 5 bases at V and 0 bases at J, with 17 bases between the two ends. The germline CDR1 and CDR2 sequences are SGHRS and YFSETQ. Regarding this clone: The target antigen is unknown.

The chain recombines TRBV5-1 with TRBJ1-1; D ambiguous. This clonotype originated in an adult in good health. The source material was peripheral blood, sampled on day 0 of MenACWY control vaccination. CDR3 in amino acids: CASRPGITAMNTEAFF. The CDR3 nucleotides are TGCGCCAGCAGACCGGGAATTACAGCGATGAACACTGAAGCTTTCTTT.